The clone carrying this TCR beta chain came up a few times. What it binds is unknown. The germline CDR1 and CDR2 sequences are SGHVS and FQNEAQ. The CDR3 length is 18 residues. The V and J ends lost 5 bases and 0 bases, in that order; junction bases with no gene match: 11. TCRdb re-called the 5' RACE reads with MiXCR, one entry per CDR3 protein. The table includes under 300,000 distinct CDR3 sequences, 16% detected once. The sample belongs to a study of T-cell memory formation after mild COVID-19. Notes on the study in general: Certain responding clones were present in pre-infection memory, suggesting participation of cross-reactive memory.

This clonotype originated in a man aged 18 to 30 who had mild COVID-19 (a few samples of this study predate the infection). Cell type and time point are not known. The rearrangement joins TRBV7-8 to TRBJ2-3, with 10 positions matching TRBD2. The source material was PBMCs or a T cell subset sorted from them (not recorded which). The CDR3, as DNA: TGTGCCAGCAGCGTGGGGAGCGGGGGGGGACTAAGCACAGATACGCAGTATTTT. Translation gives CASSVGSGGGLSTDTQYF.